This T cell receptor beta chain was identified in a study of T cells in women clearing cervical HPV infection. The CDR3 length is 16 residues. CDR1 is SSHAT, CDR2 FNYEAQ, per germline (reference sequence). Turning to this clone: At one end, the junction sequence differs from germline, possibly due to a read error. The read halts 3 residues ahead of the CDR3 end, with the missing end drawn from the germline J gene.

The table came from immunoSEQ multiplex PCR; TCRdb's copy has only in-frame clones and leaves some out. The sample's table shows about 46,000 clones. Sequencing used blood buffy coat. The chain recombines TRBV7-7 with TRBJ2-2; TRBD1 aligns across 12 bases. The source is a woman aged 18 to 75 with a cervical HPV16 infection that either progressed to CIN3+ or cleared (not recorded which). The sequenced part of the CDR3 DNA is TGTGCTAGCAGCTTCGGGACAGGGGGCGTTGATGAAAAG. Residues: CASSFGTGGVDEK. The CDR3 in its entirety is CASSFGTGGVDEKLFF.